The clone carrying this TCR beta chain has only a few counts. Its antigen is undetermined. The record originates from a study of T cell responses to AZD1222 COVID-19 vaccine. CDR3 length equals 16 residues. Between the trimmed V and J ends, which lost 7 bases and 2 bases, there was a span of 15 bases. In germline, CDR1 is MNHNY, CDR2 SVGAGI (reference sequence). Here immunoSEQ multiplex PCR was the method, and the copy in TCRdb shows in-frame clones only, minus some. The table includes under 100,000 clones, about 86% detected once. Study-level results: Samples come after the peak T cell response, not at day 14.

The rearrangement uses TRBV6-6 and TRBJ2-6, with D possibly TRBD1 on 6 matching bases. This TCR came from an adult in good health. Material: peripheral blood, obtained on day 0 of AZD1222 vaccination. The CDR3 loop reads CASNNRASPGANVLTF. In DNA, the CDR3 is TGTGCCAGCAATAACAGGGCCTCCCCTGGGGCCAACGTCCTGACTTTC.